This T cell receptor (beta chain) was profiled in a study of shared clonotypes between healthy human individuals. Libraries were prepared by immunoSEQ multiplex PCR; TCRdb keeps only in-frame clonotypes and omits some of them. Of about a million clones in the sample, roughly 80% were seen once. The sample consisted of memory CD4+ T cells from PBMCs. Documented subset: CD45RA-negative fraction. This TCR came from a man between 18 and 35 years old in good health. Some clones in this sample may be carry-over from other donors' samples.

CDR3 nucleotide sequence: TGTGCCAGCAGCCCCGGTGGCCCTAACTATGGCTACACCTTC. Protein: CASSPGGPNYGYTF. The chain employs TRBV2 and TRBJ1-2; no definite D call. The CDR3 is 14 amino acids. Per the germline V gene, CDR1 is SNHLY and CDR2 is FYNNEI. V gave up 6 bases and J gave up 0 bases, with 11 bases separating them.